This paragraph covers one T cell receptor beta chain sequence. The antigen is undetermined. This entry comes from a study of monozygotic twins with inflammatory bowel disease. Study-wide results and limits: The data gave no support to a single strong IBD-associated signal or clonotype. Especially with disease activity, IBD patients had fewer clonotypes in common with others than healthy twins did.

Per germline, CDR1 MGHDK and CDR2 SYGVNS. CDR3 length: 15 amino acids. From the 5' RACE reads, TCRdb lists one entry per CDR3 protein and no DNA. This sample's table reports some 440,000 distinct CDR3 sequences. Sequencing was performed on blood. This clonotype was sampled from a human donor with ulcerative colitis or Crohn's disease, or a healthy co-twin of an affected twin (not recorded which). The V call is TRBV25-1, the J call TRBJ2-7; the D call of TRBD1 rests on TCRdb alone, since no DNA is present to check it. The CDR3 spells CANPLGNRGTYEQYF.